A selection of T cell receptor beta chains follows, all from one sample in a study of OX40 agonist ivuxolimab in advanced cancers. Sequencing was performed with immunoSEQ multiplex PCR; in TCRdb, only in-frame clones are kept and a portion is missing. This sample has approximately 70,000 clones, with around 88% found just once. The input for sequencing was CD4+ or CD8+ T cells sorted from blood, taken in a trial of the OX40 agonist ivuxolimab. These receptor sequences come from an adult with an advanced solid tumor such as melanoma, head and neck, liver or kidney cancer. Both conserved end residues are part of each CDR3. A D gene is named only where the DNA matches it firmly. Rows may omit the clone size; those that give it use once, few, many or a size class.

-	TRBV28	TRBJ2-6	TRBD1	TGTGCCAGCAGTGGCCGGGACAGGTCTTCTGGGGCCAACGTCCTGACTTTC	CASSGRDRSSGANVLTF
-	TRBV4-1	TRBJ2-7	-	TGCGCCAGCAGCCTCGGTCGGGGGCCCTACGAGCAGTACTTC	CASSLGRGPYEQYF
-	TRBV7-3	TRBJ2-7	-	TGTGCCAGCAGCTTAAAAGGGTCGGGGGAGCAGTACTTC	CASSLKGSGEQYF
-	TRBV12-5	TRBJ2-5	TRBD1	TGTGCTAGTGGTTTCGGACAGGGGGAGACCCAGTACTTC	CASGFGQGETQYF
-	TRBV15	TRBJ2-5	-	TGTGCCACCAGCAGAGACAGCCAAGAGACCCAGTACTTC	CATSRDSQETQYF
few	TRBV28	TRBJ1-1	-	TGTGCCAGCAGCCCCACAGGGTTTCGGACTGAAGCTTTCTTT	CASSPTGFRTEAFF
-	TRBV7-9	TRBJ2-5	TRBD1	TGTGCCAGCAGTTTTGGGCAGGGGGCGAACGGTGAGACCCAGTACTTC	CASSFGQGANGETQYF
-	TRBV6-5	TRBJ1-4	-	TGTGCCAGCAGTTACTCGGGGTCCAAACTGTTTTTT	CASSYSGSKLFF
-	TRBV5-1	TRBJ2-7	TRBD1	TGCGCCAGCAGACAGGGGGTTTCCTACGAGCAGTACTTC	CASRQGVSYEQYF
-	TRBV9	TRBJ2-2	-	TGTGCCAGCAGCGTAGAGCCCAACACCGGGGAGCTGTTTTTT	CASSVEPNTGELFF
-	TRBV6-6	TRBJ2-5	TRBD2	TGTGCCAGCAGCTCCTGGCCCAGCGGGGGGGAAGAGACCCAGTACTTC	CASSSWPSGGEETQYF
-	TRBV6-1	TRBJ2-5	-	TGTGCCAGCAGCCCATCGAGATTCGGAGAGACCCAGTACTTC	CASSPSRFGETQYF
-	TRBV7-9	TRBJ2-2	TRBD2	TGTGCCAGCAGCCTTCCGGGACTAGCGGGGGGCCGTTACACCGGGGAGCTGTTTTTT	CASSLPGLAGGRYTGELFF
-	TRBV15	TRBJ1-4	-	TGTGCCACCAGCAGAGTTGGGAGTAATGAAAAACTGTTTTTT	CATSRVGSNEKLFF
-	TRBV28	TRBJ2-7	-	TGTGCCAGCAGTTTAAAGCGAACCTACGAGCAGTACTTC	CASSLKRTYEQYF
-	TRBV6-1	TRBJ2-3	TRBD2	TGTGCCAGCAACCCTAGCGGGGGGGCCTCGGATACGCAGTATTTT	CASNPSGGASDTQYF
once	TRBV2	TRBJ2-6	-	TGTGCCAGCGGGGAGACTGGGGCCAACGTCCTGACTTTC	CASGETGANVLTF
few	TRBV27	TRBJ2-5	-	TGTGCCAGCAGTTTAAGGCAGCAAGAGACCCAGTACTTC	CASSLRQQETQYF
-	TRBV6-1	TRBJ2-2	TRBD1	TGTGCCAGCACCGACAGGGCGCGGACCGGGGAGCTGTTTTTT	CASTDRARTGELFF
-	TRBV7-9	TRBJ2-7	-	TGTGCCAGCAGCTCAGACAGACGGTCCTACGAGCAGTACTTC	CASSSDRRSYEQYF
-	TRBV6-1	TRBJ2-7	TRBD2	TGTGCCAGCAGTCTACGGGAGGCTGAGGACGAGCAGTACTTC	CASSLREAEDEQYF
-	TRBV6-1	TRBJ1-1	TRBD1	TGTGCCAGCAGTCCTAACAGGGGCGAAGCTTTCTTT	CASSPNRGEAFF
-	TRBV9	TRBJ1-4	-	TGTGCCAGCAGCGTAGTGGGGGCTAATGAAAAACTGTTTTTT	CASSVVGANEKLFF
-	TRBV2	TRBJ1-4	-	TGTGCCAGCAGTGGAGATTCGGGTGAAAAACTGTTTTTT	CASSGDSGEKLFF
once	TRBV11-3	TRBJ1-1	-	TGTGCCAGCAGCTTAGCCGGGAACACTGAAGCTTTCTTT	CASSLAGNTEAFF
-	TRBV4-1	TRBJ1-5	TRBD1	TGCGCCAGCAGCCTCACTGTTGGACAGGGGAAGTCTCAGCCCCAGCATTTT	CASSLTVGQGKSQPQHF
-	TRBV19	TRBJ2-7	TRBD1	TGTGCCAGTAGTGCGATCCTCAGGGGGCCCTACGAGCAGTACTTC	CASSAILRGPYEQYF
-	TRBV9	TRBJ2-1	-	TGTGCCAGCAGACCGCCGGGGGCCGGGAATGAGCAGTTCTTC	CASRPPGAGNEQFF
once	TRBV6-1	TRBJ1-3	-	TGTGCCAGCTTCATCGGGCCCTCAAACACCATATATTTT	CASFIGPSNTIYF
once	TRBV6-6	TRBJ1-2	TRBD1	TGTGCCAGCAGGGACAGGGAAGGGGGCTACACCTTC	CASRDREGGYTF
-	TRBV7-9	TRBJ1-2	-	TGTGCCAGCAGCCTCCCGGGCACCTTAGCTAACTATGGCTACACCTTC	CASSLPGTLANYGYTF
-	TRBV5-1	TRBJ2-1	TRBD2	TGCGCCAGCAGACTCACTAGCGGGGGGGCCTCCTACAATGAGCAGTTCTTC	CASRLTSGGASYNEQFF
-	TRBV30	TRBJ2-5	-	TGTGCCTGGAGTACAGGGACTTATACGGAGACCCAGTACTTC	CAWSTGTYTETQYF
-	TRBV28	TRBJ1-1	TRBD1	TGTGCCAGCAGTTTGAGAGGACAGGGGAACACTGAAGCTTTCTTT	CASSLRGQGNTEAFF
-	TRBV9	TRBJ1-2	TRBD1	TGTGCCAGCAGCTTGGGGACAGGGTTTGGCTACACCTTC	CASSLGTGFGYTF
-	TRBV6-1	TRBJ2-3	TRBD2	TGTGCCAGCAGTGAAAGGACTAGCGGGGGGACGCAGTATTTT	CASSERTSGGTQYF
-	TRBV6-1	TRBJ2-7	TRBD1	TGTGCCAGCAGGCGATTTGGGGACAGGGAGTACGAGCAGTACTTC	CASRRFGDREYEQYF
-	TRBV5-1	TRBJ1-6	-	TGCGCCAGCAGCACCAATAATTCACCCCTCCACTTT	CASSTNNSPLHF
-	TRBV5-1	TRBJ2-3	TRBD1	TGCGCCAGCAGCCCGGGACAGCAGGGTACAGATACGCAGTATTTT	CASSPGQQGTDTQYF
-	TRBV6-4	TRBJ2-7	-	TGTGCCAGCAGTGTCGACGCAAGTTCCTACGAGCAGTACTTC	CASSVDASSYEQYF
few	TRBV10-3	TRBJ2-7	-	TGTGCCACGCGGACAGAAAACTACGAGCAGTACTTC	CATRTENYEQYF
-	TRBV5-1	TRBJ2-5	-	TGCGCCAGCAGCCTTAGGACTGTTCAAGAGACCCAGTACTTC	CASSLRTVQETQYF
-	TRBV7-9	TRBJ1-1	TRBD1	TGTGCCAGCAGCTCGGACAGGGTGTACACTAAAAACACTGAAGCTTTCTTT	CASSSDRVYTKNTEAFF
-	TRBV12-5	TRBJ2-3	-	TGTGCTAGTGCCCGGGACGGCCTCACAGATACGCAGTATTTT	CASARDGLTDTQYF
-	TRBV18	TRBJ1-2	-	TGTGCCAGCTCACAGAACAGGGTCAACTATGGCTACACCTTC	CASSQNRVNYGYTF
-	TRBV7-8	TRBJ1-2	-	TGTGCCAGCAGTTCAGGGGTGGCGAACTATGGCTACACCTTC	CASSSGVANYGYTF
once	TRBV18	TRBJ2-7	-	TGTGCCAGCTCACGGGGAGGGGGACAGAGCTCCTACGAGCAGTACTTC	CASSRGGGQSSYEQYF
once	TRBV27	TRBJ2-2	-	TGTGCCAGCAGTTCCCCGACGAGCACCGGGGAGCTGTTTTTT	CASSSPTSTGELFF
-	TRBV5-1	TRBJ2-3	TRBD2	TGCGCCAGCAGCTTGGGCCTAGCGGGGGCTAGCACAGATACGCAGTATTTT	CASSLGLAGASTDTQYF
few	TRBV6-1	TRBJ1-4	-	TGTGCCAGCAGTGAAGCGTTTGATTCGGAAAAACTGTTTTTT	CASSEAFDSEKLFF
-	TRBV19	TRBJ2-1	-	TGTGCCAGTAGCCGAACAGGGAACAATGAGCAGTTCTTC	CASSRTGNNEQFF
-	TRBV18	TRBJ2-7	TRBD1	TGTGCCAGCTCACCAGGGACAGGGGGTGACGAGCAGTACTTC	CASSPGTGGDEQYF
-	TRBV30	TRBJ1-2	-	TGTGCCTGGAGTGTGGGGGCCCGCTATGGCTACACCTTC	CAWSVGARYGYTF
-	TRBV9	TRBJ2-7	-	TGTGCCAGCAGCGTATTAGGGCTGTCCGAGCAGTACTTC	CASSVLGLSEQYF
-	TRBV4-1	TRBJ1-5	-	TGCGCCAGCAGCCAAGAAGGGGGAGAGGGTTTGAGCAATCAGCCCCAGCATTTT	CASSQEGGEGLSNQPQHF
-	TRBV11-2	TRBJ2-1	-	TGTGCCAGCAGCTTACACAGGACCCTCAATGAGCAGTTCTTC	CASSLHRTLNEQFF
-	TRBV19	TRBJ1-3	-	TGTGCCAGTGAAAAAGACTCACACTCTGGAAACACCATATATTTT	CASEKDSHSGNTIYF
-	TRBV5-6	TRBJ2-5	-	TGTGCCAGCAGCTTAGGACAGTTTCAAGAGACCCAGTACTTC	CASSLGQFQETQYF
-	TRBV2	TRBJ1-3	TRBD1	TGTGCCAGCAGTGAGGAGGGGGCTGGAGGAAACACCATATATTTT	CASSEEGAGGNTIYF
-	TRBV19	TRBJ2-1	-	TGTGCCAGTAGTATCGGAGCCGGTAACAATGAGCAGTTCTTC	CASSIGAGNNEQFF